Listed below are T cell receptor beta chains from one sample, sequenced in a study of blood T cell repertoires in COVID-19. Profiled with immunoSEQ multiplex PCR; TCRdb holds only in-frame clones, not every one. Here the sample spans around 160,000 clones, around nine tenths being singletons. Sequencing input: peripheral blood. The receptors originated from a human donor in a cohort sampled during active COVID-19. Both conserved end residues are part of each CDR3. D genes are given only for firm matches. Clone sizes are given selectively: once, few, many, or a class where the clone is expanded.

v_call,j_call,clone_size,d_call,cdr3_aa,cdr3_nt
TRBV29-1,TRBJ2-3,.,TRBD2,CSVDASGTTDTQYF,TGCAGCGTTGACGCTAGCGGGACCACAGATACGCAGTATTTT
TRBV12-3/TRBV12-4,TRBJ1-2,.,TRBD1,CASTQGGGYTF,TGTGCCAGCACCCAAGGGGGCGGCTACACCTTC
TRBV30,TRBJ1-3,.,TRBD1,CAWRGQGGNTIYF,TGTGCCTGGCGGGGACAGGGAGGAAACACCATATATTTT
TRBV10-3,TRBJ2-3,.,TRBD2,CAIKSEGTSRDTQYF,TGTGCCATCAAAAGTGAAGGGACTAGCAGAGATACGCAGTATTTT
TRBV14,TRBJ2-7,once,.,CASSQQAQGYEQYF,TGTGCCAGCAGCCAACAAGCACAGGGCTACGAGCAGTACTTC
TRBV5-1,TRBJ1-1,few,.,CASSFSRVGTEAFF,TGCGCCAGCAGCTTCTCGAGGGTGGGCACTGAAGCTTTCTTT
TRBV7-6,TRBJ2-2,.,.,CASSPQDNTGELFF,TGTGCCAGCAGCCCTCAGGATAACACCGGGGAGCTGTTTTTT
TRBV19,TRBJ1-2,once,.,CASSIDREGNYGYTF,TGTGCCAGTAGTATAGACAGGGAGGGAAACTATGGCTACACCTTC
TRBV4-3,TRBJ2-1,.,TRBD2,CASSQDLRGGAGGEQFF,TGCGCCAGCAGCCAAGATCTTCGCGGGGGGGCCGGGGGTGAGCAGTTCTTC
TRBV4-3,TRBJ2-7,few,TRBD1,CASSHSATGESYEQYF,TGCGCCAGCAGCCATAGTGCAACAGGGGAATCCTACGAGCAGTACTTC
TRBV2,TRBJ2-3,.,TRBD2,CASSTYSGRVPDTQYF,TGTGCCAGCAGCACTTATAGCGGGAGAGTCCCAGATACGCAGTATTTT
TRBV6-2/TRBV6-3,TRBJ2-1,.,.,CASSPRDFSNEQFF,TGTGCCAGCAGTCCCCGGGACTTTTCCAATGAGCAGTTCTTC
TRBV6-2/TRBV6-3,TRBJ1-5,.,TRBD1,CASSYRVGGLLADQPQHF,TGTGCCAGCAGTTACCGAGTAGGGGGCTTGTTGGCGGATCAGCCCCAGCATTTT
TRBV5-1,TRBJ2-6,.,TRBD1,CASSPGLQGTNVLTF,TGCGCCAGCAGCCCCGGGCTACAGGGGACCAACGTCCTGACTTTC
TRBV2,TRBJ2-2,.,TRBD2,CASSLMGLAGDTGELFF,TGTGCCAGCAGTTTAATGGGACTAGCGGGAGACACCGGGGAGCTGTTTTTT
TRBV5-8,TRBJ2-3,.,.,CASSFSRTFGDTQYF,TGTGCCAGCAGCTTCTCCCGGACATTTGGAGATACGCAGTATTTT
TRBV4-3,TRBJ1-6,.,.,CASSQDRGGTSDSPLHF,TGCGCCAGCAGCCAAGATCGCGGAGGGACGTCGGATTCACCCCTCCACTTT
TRBV7-3,TRBJ2-2,.,TRBD1,CASSLGQGRAGELFF,TGTGCCAGCAGCTTGGGACAGGGGAGGGCCGGGGAGCTGTTTTTT